The next 17 T cell receptor beta chains were all read from a single sample in a study of long-term antiretroviral therapy in people with HIV. They ran version v3.0 of the immunoSEQ assay at survey level. Here immunoSEQ multiplex PCR was the method, and the copy in TCRdb shows in-frame clones only, minus some. The sample shows about 39,000 clones, approximately 85% of them seen only once. Sequenced material: unsorted PBMCs, taken 3.1 years after starting antiretroviral therapy. These receptor sequences come from a woman aged 45-65 years with HIV.

This chain joins TRBV6-6 and TRBJ1-4; 7 positions match TRBD1. Germline values: CDR1 MNHNY, CDR2 SVGAGI (reference sequence). The CDR3 is 13 residues long. V lost 11 bases, J lost 5 bases, and 8 bases stayed unmatched. CDR3 in amino acids: CAGQTGLNEKLFF. CDR3 in DNA: TGTGCCGGACAGACAGGGTTAAATGAAAAACTGTTTTTT.

V and J are TRBV4-1 and TRBJ2-3; 9 bases agree with TRBD2. The V segment lost 0 bases and the J segment 2 bases; nucleotides outside the gene matches: 6. From germline, CDR1 is MGHRA and CDR2 YSYEKL. The CDR3 contains 17 residues. CDR3: CASSQDGAGGTTDTQYF. The CDR3 DNA reads TGCGCCAGCAGCCAAGATGGGGCGGGGGGGACCACAGATACGCAGTATTTT.

This clone has just one count. This rearrangement joins TRBV28 to TRBJ2-5, with 8 positions matching TRBD2. The length of the CDR3 is 16 residues. V lost 4 bases, J lost 3 bases, and 10 bases stayed unmatched. The germline gives CDR1 MDHEN, CDR2 SYDVKM. In DNA form, the CDR3 reads TGTGCCAGCAGTTCGTTCGGGGGGGAGAATAAAGAGACCCAGTACTTC. It specifies CASSSFGGENKETQYF.

The J gene is TRBJ1-6, the V gene TRBV30; D possibly corresponds to TRBD1 (5 bases). Germline V gene sequence: CDR1 GTSNPN, CDR2 SVGIG (reference sequence). V was cut by 5 bases and J by 7 bases, with 15 bases left in between. CDR3 length: 14 amino acids. The CDR3: CAWGRRGSNSPLHF. The DNA of the CDR3 is TGTGCCTGGGGCCGGCGGGGCTCGAATTCACCCCTCCACTTT.

The rearrangement joins TRBV7-2 to TRBJ1-5, with a weak D call TRBD1 (5 bases). The CDR3 spans 17 residues. Trimming removed 6 bases at V and 0 bases at J, with 18 bases between. Per the germline V gene, CDR1 is SGHTA and CDR2 is FQGNSA. The CDR3 coding sequence is TGTGCCAGCAGACAAGACAGAAGCTCTTATAGCAATCAGCCCCAGCATTTT. Its translation is CASRQDRSSYSNQPQHF.

This chain connects TRBV7-3 to TRBJ2-3, with D hard to call. The length of the CDR3 is 13 residues. CDR1 and CDR2 from the germline V gene are SGHTA and FQGTGA. V was shortened by 0 bases and J by 5 bases, with 6 bases between the two germline ends. The DNA for the CDR3 is TGTGCCAGCAGCTTAACCAGCTTAGATACGCAGTATTTT. It codes for CASSLTSLDTQYF.

The chain carries TRBV10-1 and TRBJ1-1; tentatively, D is TRBD1 (5 bases). Germline V lookup: CDR1 WNHNN, CDR2 SYGVQD (reference sequence). CDR3 length equals 13 residues. Trimming shortened V by 6 bases and J by 5 bases, and 13 bases separated the two germline ends. The DNA for the CDR3 is TGCGCCAGCAGGGCTGGGGACCGGACTGAAGCTTTCTTT. Its protein is CASRAGDRTEAFF.

The J gene is TRBJ2-7, the V gene TRBV15, with TRBD1 as a possible D gene (5 bases). CDR3 length: 15 residues. V was pared by 0 bases and J by 2 bases, with 11 bases between. Germline CDR1 LNHNV, CDR2 YYDKDF (reference sequence). The CDR3 spells CATSREKAGTYEQYF. In nucleotides, the CDR3 is TGTGCCACCAGCAGAGAGAAAGCAGGGACCTACGAGCAGTACTTC. The variable domain in full, with the rest retrieved from reference TRBV15 and TRBJ2-7, is DAMVIQNPRYQVTQFGKPVTLSCSQTLNHNVMYWYQQKSSQAPKLLFHYYDKDFNNEADTPDNFQSRRPNTSFCFLDIRSPGLGDTAMYLCATSREKAGTYEQYFGPGTRLTVT.

This clone was recorded only once. J is TRBJ1-2 and V is TRBV7-9; tentatively, D is TRBD1 (5 bases). This CDR3 is 16 amino acids long. Between the trimmed V and J ends, which lost 1 base and 4 bases, there was a span of 16 bases. Per germline, CDR1 SEHNR and CDR2 FQNEAQ (reference sequence). In nucleotides, the CDR3 is TGTGCCAGCAGCTTAGGGGGCCAAGGGCCGATCTATGGCTACACCTTC. Translated: CASSLGGQGPIYGYTF.

The chain joins TRBV10-1 to TRBJ2-2, with D perhaps TRBD1 (7 bases). The CDR3 covers 17 residues. Trimming removed 2 bases from V and 1 base from J, with 14 bases in between. From germline, CDR1 is WNHNN and CDR2 SYGVQD (reference sequence). CDR3 nucleotides: TGCGCCAGCAGTGAGCCCTCCCAGGGGGGGAACACCGGGGAGCTGTTTTTT. Amino acids: CASSEPSQGGNTGELFF.

The chain combines TRBV5-1 with TRBJ1-3, with TRBD1 matching over 9 bases. The CDR3 is 15 residues long. Germline V CDR1 and CDR2: SGHRS, YFSETQ. V lost 0 bases, J lost 8 bases, and 6 bases stayed unmatched. The CDR3 DNA reads as TGCGCCAGCAGCTTGGGGGGGACAGGGCGAGACACCATATATTTT. The encoded protein is CASSLGGTGRDTIYF.

The rearrangement links TRBV6-5 to TRBJ1-1, with D perhaps TRBD1 (6 bases). The CDR3 contains 12 residues. V gave up 6 bases and J gave up 4 bases, with 9 bases separating them. The germline CDR1 and CDR2 sequences are MNHEY and SVGAGI. The CDR3 reads CASSQGGTEAFF. Written as DNA, the CDR3 is TGTGCCAGCAGCCAAGGGGGCACTGAAGCTTTCTTT.

V is TRBV6-5 and J is TRBJ2-3, with 9 nucleotides matching TRBD2. Germline CDR1 and CDR2: MNHEY and SVGAGI. With 6 bases clipped from V and 3 bases from J, the junction kept 7 bases outside the gene matches. The CDR3 is made up of 15 amino acids. The CDR3 DNA reads TGTGCCAGCAGCCGTAGCGGGGGCGAAACAGATACGCAGTATTTT. It specifies CASSRSGGETDTQYF.

The genes are TRBV10-2 and TRBJ2-7; D gene uncertain. Germline CDR1 is WSHSY and CDR2 is SAAADI. This CDR3 comprises 15 residues. Trimming pared 2 bases from V and 1 base from J, leaving 12 bases between. The CDR3 DNA follows: TGCGCCAGCAGTGAGCAGCGACCACCTTCCTACGAGCAGTACTTC. It is translated as CASSEQRPPSYEQYF.

The chain recombines TRBV5-1 with TRBJ1-2; no clear D. The length of the CDR3 is 13 residues. Germline CDR1 reads SGHRS; CDR2 reads YFSETQ. The germline V and J ends were trimmed by 3 bases and 0 bases, with 6 bases remaining between them. CDR3 amino acids: CASSSIANYGYTF. The CDR3 nucleotides read TGCGCCAGCAGCTCCATAGCTAACTATGGCTACACCTTC.

CDR3 DNA sequence: TGTGCCAGTAGAGACAGGGGGGGCACAGATACGCAGTATTTT. Translating gives CASRDRGGTDTQYF. The V and J genes are TRBV19 and TRBJ2-3; 9 bases line up with TRBD1. This CDR3 has 14 residues. Germline CDR1 LNHDA, CDR2 SQIVND (reference sequence). Losses at the gene ends were 6 bases for V and 1 base for J; bases not matched to a gene: 2.

The chain joins TRBV7-2 to TRBJ2-1; tentatively, D is TRBD1 (5 bases). CDR1 is SGHTA, CDR2 FQGNSA, per germline. Trimming removed 0 bases at V and 7 bases at J, with 10 bases between. This CDR3 spans 14 amino acids. This CDR3 reads CASSLAPGPNEQFF. The CDR3 DNA is TGTGCCAGCAGCTTAGCCCCAGGGCCAAATGAGCAGTTCTTC.